Following are 12 T cell receptor beta chains from one sample sequenced in a study of blood T cell repertoires in COVID-19. Sequencing was performed with immunoSEQ multiplex PCR; in TCRdb, only in-frame clones are kept and a portion is missing. The top ten clones hold roughly 0.57% of a sample with under 200,000 clones, around nine tenths of them seen once. The sequencing sample was made of peripheral blood. Receptors originate from a man between 60 and 70 years old with COVID-19, enrolled during active disease.

The chain combines TRBV19 with TRBJ1-5; 8 bases align to TRBD1. The CDR3 has 16 amino acids. Germline trimming cut 2 bases from V and 1 base from J; bases unmatched to any gene: 4. The V gene's germline CDR1 is LNHDA and CDR2 SQIVND (reference sequence). The CDR3 is CASSISRGLSNQPQHF. CDR3 bases: TGTGCCAGTAGTATAAGCAGGGGGCTAAGCAATCAGCCCCAGCATTTT.

The V call is TRBV4-2, the J call TRBJ2-1; D might be TRBD2 (5 bases). V shed 0 bases and J shed 10 bases, with 19 bases lying between them. This CDR3 is built from 16 residues. Germline lookup yields CDR1 LGHNA and CDR2 YNFKEQ. The CDR3 nucleotides read TGTGCCAGCAGCCAAGAGAGGAGGCTAGCCGCCGGGGAGCAGTTCTTC. This gives the protein CASSQERRLAAGEQFF.

This chain uses TRBV5-5 with TRBJ2-6; D is perhaps TRBD2 (5 bases). Germline assignment: CDR1 SGHKS and CDR2 YYEKEE (reference sequence). CDR3 length: 16 residues. Trimming took off 2 bases at V and 1 base at J, with 10 bases between the two ends. CDR3 coding DNA: TGTGCCAGCAGCTTCTATAGCGTTTCTGGGGCCAACGTCCTGACTTTC. Translated: CASSFYSVSGANVLTF.

The J gene is TRBJ2-7, the V gene TRBV4-3, with 11 bases identical to TRBD2. This CDR3 region has 17 residues. V shed 4 bases, J shed 4 bases, and the junction held 12 bases outside the gene matches. Per the germline V gene, CDR1 is LGHNA and CDR2 is YSLEER. The CDR3, as DNA: TGCGCCAGCAGCCTGGTCCTAACGCTAGCGGGAGGATACGAGCAGTACTTC. Residues: CASSLVLTLAGGYEQYF.

The chain combines TRBV5-5 with TRBJ1-4; D ambiguous. The V end lost 0 bases, the J end lost 3 bases, and 9 bases lay between the germline ends. CDR1 and CDR2 (germline): SGHKS, YYEKEE (reference sequence). The CDR3 length is 15 residues. This CDR3 reads CASSLGSGPNEKLFF. The CDR3 DNA reads as TGTGCCAGCAGCTTGGGGTCGGGTCCTAATGAAAAACTGTTTTTT.

This clone was found once. The rearrangement uses TRBV14 and TRBJ2-3, with D perhaps matching TRBD1 (5 bases). CDR3 size: 13 residues. Germline CDR1 is SGHDN and CDR2 is FVKESK. The germline V and J ends were trimmed by 2 bases and 6 bases, with 9 bases remaining between them. This CDR3 reads CASSQQGADTQYF. Written as DNA, the CDR3 is TGTGCCAGCAGCCAACAGGGCGCGGATACGCAGTATTTT.

This chain uses TRBV28 with TRBJ2-1; 11 positions agree with TRBD2. The germline V gene has CDR1 MDHEN and CDR2 SYDVKM. Germline trimming cut 4 bases from V and 3 bases from J; bases unmatched to any gene: 8. The CDR3 length is 17 residues. This CDR3 is CASSSRTSGRSYNEQFF. CDR3 nucleotides: TGTGCCAGCAGTTCTAGGACTAGCGGGCGAAGCTACAATGAGCAGTTCTTC.

The CDR3 protein is CASSLAGGQLSSGANVLTF. CDR3 DNA sequence: TGCGCCAGCAGCTTGGCGGGTGGACAGCTGAGCTCTGGGGCCAACGTCCTGACTTTC. The genes are TRBV5-1 and TRBJ2-6, with a tentative D call TRBD1 (6 bases). CDR1 SGHRS and CDR2 YFSETQ come from the germline V gene. The CDR3 spans 19 residues. V lost 0 bases and J lost 0, with 16 bases in between.

This rearrangement joins TRBV19 to TRBJ1-2; tentatively, D is TRBD1 (5 bases). Trimming shortened V by 5 bases and J by 2 bases, and 12 bases separated the two germline ends. CDR1 is LNHDA, CDR2 SQIVND, per germline (reference sequence). This CDR3 is 14 amino acids long. This chain's CDR3 is CASSGGVRNYGYTF. For the CDR3, the DNA is TGTGCCAGTAGTGGGGGGGTACGGAACTATGGCTACACCTTC.

J is TRBJ2-4 and V is TRBV7-2, with 7 bases aligning to TRBD2. Losses at the gene ends were 0 bases for V and 0 bases for J; bases not matched to a gene: 17. The CDR3 is 21 residues long. Germline V CDR1 and CDR2: SGHTA, FQGNSA. The CDR3 region has the DNA TGTGCCAGCAGCTTAGCCGTCCCAGTGGGCGGGAGTGGGGTAGCCAAAAACATTCAGTACTTC. Residues: CASSLAVPVGGSGVAKNIQYF.

The chain has TRBV28 and TRBJ1-5; D remains ambiguous. The V gene lost 7 bases and the J gene lost 4 bases, with 11 bases spanning the gap. The CDR3 runs 13 residues. The germline V gene has CDR1 MDHEN and CDR2 SYDVKM. The CDR3 loop is CASTLPPNQPQHF. In DNA, the CDR3 is TGTGCCAGCACTCTTCCCCCGAATCAGCCCCAGCATTTT.

V and J are TRBV18 and TRBJ2-2, with 11 nucleotides matching TRBD1. J gave up 8 bases and V 3 bases, and 5 bases lay outside the gene matches. Germline V gene lookup returns CDR1 KGHSH and CDR2 LQKENI. The CDR3 consists of 15 residues. DNA of the CDR3: TGTGCCAGCTCACCCGGACAGGGGGCTGGAGGGGAGCTGTTTTTT. Amino acids: CASSPGQGAGGELFF.